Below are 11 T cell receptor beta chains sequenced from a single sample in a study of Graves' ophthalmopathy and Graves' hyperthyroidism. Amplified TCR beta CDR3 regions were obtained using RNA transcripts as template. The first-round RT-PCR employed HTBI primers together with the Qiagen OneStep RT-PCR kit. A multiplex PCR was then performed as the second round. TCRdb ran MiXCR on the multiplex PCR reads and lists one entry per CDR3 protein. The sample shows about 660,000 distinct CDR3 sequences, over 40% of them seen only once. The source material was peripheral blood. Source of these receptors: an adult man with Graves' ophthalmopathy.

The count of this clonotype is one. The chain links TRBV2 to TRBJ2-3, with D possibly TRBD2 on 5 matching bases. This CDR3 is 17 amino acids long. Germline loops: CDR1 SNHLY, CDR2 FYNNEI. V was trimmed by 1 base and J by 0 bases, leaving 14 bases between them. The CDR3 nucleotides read TGTGCCAGCAGTGAAGTAGGAAGAGGGAATAGCACAGATACGCAGTATTTT. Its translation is CASSEVGRGNSTDTQYF.

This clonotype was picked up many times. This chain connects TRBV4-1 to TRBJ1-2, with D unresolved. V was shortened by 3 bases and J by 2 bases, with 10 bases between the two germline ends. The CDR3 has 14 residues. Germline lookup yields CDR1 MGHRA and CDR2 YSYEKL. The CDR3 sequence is CASSQPAANYGYTF. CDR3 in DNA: TGCGCCAGCAGCCAGCCGGCTGCGAACTATGGCTACACCTTC.

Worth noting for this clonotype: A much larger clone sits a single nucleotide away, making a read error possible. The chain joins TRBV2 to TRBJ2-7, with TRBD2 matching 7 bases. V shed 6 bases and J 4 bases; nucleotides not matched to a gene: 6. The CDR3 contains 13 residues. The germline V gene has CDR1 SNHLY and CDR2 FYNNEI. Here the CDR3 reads CASRAGLSYEQYF. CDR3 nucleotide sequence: TGTGCCAGCAGAGCGGGACTTTCGTACGAGCAGTACTTC.

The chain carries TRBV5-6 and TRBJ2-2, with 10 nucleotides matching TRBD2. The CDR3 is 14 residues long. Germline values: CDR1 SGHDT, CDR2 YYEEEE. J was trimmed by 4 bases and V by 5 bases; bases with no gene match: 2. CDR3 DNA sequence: TGTGCCAGCAGGGAGCGGGGGGGCACCGGGGAGCTGTTTTTT. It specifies CASRERGGTGELFF.

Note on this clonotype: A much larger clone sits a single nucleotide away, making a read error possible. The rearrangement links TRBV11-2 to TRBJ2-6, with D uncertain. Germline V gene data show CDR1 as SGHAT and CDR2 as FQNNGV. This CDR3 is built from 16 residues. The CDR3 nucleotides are TGTGTCAGCAGCTTAGATATGGGTGTTGGGGCCAACGTCCTGACTTTC. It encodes CVSSLDMGVGANVLTF.

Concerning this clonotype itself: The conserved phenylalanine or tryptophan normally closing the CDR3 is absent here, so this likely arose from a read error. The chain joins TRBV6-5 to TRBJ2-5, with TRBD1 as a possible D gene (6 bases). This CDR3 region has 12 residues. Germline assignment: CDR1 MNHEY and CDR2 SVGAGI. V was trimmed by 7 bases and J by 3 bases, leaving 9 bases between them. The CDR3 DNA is TGTGCCAGCAAAAACAGGGAAGAGACCCAGTACGTC. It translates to CASKNREETQYV.

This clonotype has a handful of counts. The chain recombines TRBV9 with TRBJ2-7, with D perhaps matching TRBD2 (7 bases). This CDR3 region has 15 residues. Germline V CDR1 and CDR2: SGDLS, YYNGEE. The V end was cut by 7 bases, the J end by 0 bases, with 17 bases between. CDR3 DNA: TGTGCCAGCTCCAGGGGAGGGGACTCCTCCTACGAGCAGTACTTC. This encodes CASSRGGDSSYEQYF.

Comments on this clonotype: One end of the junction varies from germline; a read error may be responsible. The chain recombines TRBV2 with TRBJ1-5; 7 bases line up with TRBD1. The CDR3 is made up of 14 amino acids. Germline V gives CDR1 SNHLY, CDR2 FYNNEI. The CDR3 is CASSRQGGNQPHHF. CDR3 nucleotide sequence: TGTGCCAGCAGTCGACAGGGAGGCAACCAGCCCCACCATTTT.

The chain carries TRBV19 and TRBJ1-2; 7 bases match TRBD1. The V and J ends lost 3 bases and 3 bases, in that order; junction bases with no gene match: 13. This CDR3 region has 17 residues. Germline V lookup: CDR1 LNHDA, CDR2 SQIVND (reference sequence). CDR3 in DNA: TGTGCCAGTAGTATCGACAGGGCCATAACAACCTACTATGGCTACACCTTC. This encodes CASSIDRAITTYYGYTF.

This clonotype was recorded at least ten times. The CDR3 here is CASSIHTYGYTF. The CDR3 DNA sequence: TGTGCCAGTAGTATCCACACGTATGGCTACACCTTC. V usage is TRBV19 and J usage is TRBJ1-2; D gene uncertain. Germline loops: CDR1 LNHDA, CDR2 SQIVND (reference sequence). V shed 3 bases and J shed 5 bases, with 7 bases lying between them. The CDR3 runs 12 residues. Supplemented by reference TRBV19 and TRBJ1-2, the full variable domain reads DGGITQSPKYLFRKEGQNVTLSCEQNLNHDAMYWYRQDPGQGLRLIYYSQIVNDFQKGDIAEGYSVSREKKESFPLTVTSAQKNPTAFYLCASSIHTYGYTFGSGTRLTVV.

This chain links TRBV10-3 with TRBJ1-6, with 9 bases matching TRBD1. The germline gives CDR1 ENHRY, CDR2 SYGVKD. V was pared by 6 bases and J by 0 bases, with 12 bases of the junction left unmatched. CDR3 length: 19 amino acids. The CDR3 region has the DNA TGTGCCATCAGCGACACCGGACAGGGGTCCAGCTCCTATAATTCACCCCTCCACTTT. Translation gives CAISDTGQGSSSYNSPLHF.